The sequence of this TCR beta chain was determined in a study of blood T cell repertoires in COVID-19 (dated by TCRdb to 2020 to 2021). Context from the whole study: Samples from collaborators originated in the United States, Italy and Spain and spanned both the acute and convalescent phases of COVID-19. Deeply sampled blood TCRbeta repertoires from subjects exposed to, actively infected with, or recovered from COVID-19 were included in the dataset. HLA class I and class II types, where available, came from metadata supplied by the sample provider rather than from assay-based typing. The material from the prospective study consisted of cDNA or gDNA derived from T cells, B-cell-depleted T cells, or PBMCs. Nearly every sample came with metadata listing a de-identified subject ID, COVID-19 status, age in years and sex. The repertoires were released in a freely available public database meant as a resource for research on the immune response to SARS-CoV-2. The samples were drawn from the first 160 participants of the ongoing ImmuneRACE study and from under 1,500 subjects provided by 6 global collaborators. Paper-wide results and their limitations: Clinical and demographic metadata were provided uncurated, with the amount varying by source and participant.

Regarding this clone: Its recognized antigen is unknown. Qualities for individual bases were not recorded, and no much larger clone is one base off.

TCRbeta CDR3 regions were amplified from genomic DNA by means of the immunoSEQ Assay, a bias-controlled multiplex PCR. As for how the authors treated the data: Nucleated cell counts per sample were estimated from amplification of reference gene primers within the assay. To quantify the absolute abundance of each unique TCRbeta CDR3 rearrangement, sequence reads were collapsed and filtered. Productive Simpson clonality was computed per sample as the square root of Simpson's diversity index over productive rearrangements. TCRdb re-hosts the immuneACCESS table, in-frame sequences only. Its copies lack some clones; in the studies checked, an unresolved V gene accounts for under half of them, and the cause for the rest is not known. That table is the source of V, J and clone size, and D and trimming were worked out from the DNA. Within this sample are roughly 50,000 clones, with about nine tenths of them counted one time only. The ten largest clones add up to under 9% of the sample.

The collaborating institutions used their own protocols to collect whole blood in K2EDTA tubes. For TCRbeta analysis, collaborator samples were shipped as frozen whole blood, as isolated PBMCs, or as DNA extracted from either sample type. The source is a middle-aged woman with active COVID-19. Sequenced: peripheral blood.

The nucleotide sequence is given as TGTGCCAGCAGTTACCAAGAACGGGTCTCGGGTCAGCCCCAGCATTTT. The resulting protein is CASSYQERVSGQPQHF. Recombination connected TRBV6-6 to TRBJ1-5; no D gene can be assigned with confidence. CDR1 and CDR2 are read off the germline V gene (reference sequence) as MNHNY and SVGAGI. Deletion took 2 bases off V and 6 bases off J, with a span of 17 bases between the germline ends. Inclusive of the bounding cysteine and phenylalanine, the CDR3 is 16 residues long. Only the CDR3 DNA stays, 48 bases, in frame from base 1.